The T cell receptor (beta chain) under discussion was sequenced for a study of HIV-infected patients and healthy controls. MiXCR, applied by TCRdb to the 5' RACE reads, yields one record per CDR3 protein. The sample yields more than 60,000 distinct CDR3 sequences, approximately 21% seen once. This clonotype rates as medium-sized. This TCR came from a human donor in good health. The sequencing sample was made of CD4+ T cells from blood.

CDR3 residues: CASSLDRAPNQPQHF. The CDR3, as DNA: TGTGCCAGCAGCTTAGATCGGGCCCCAAATCAGCCCCAGCATTTT. The rearrangement joins TRBV7-2 to TRBJ1-5, with D unresolved. V was pared by 1 base and J by 4 bases, with 11 bases between. This CDR3 is built from 15 residues. Per the germline V gene, CDR1 is SGHTA and CDR2 is FQGNSA.